One and the same sample provided the 28 T cell receptor beta chains below, sequenced in a study of T cells in Graves' hyperthyroidism and ophthalmopathy. RNA transcripts gave rise to amplified TCR beta CDR3 regions. With the HTBI primer set, the TCR CDR3 went through a first round of RT-PCR. TCRdb re-called the multiplex PCR reads with MiXCR, one entry per CDR3 protein. The repertoire holds 300,000 to 450,000 distinct CDR3 sequences, more than 20% seen once, with more than 60% in the top ten. Sample: blood. The receptors derive from a man aged 45-60 years with Graves' hyperthyroidism.

The chain is built from TRBV7-3 and TRBJ2-5, with 10 bases that match TRBD2. CDR1 SGHTA and CDR2 FQGTGA come from the germline V gene. The CDR3 is 16 residues long. V shed 6 bases and J 4 bases; nucleotides not matched to a gene: 11. CDR3 nucleotides: TGTGCCAGCAGTTATTTTTATTCTAGCGGGAGAGAGACCCAGTACTTC. Residues: CASSYFYSSGRETQYF.

This clonotype was picked up many times. The V gene is TRBV29-1, the J gene TRBJ1-2, with 8 positions matching TRBD1. The CDR3 is 13 residues long. Losses at the gene ends were 6 bases for V and 8 bases for J; bases not matched to a gene: 11. Germline CDR1 and CDR2: SQVTM and ANQGSEA. This chain's CDR3 is CSVGDRFHGGYTF. For the CDR3, the DNA is TGCAGCGTGGGGGACAGGTTCCATGGAGGCTACACCTTC.

The rearrangement uses TRBV3-1 and TRBJ2-5; 7 nucleotides line up with TRBD1. The CDR3 is 14 amino acids. With V trimmed by 6 bases and J by 4 bases, 8 bases remained unmatched. Germline-derived CDR1 and CDR2 are LGHDT and YNNKEL (reference sequence). The CDR3 loop is CASRQGFPRETQYF. In nucleotides, the CDR3 is TGTGCCAGCAGACAGGGGTTCCCCCGAGAGACCCAGTACTTC.

The chain recombines TRBV5-1 with TRBJ2-7; D may correspond to TRBD1 or TRBD2 (5 bases each). V was trimmed by 5 bases and J by 7 bases, leaving 19 bases between them. Germline V gene sequence: CDR1 SGHRS, CDR2 YFSETQ. The CDR3 consists of 14 residues. CDR3 in DNA: TGCGCCAGCAGGGGGGTGCTTGGTCCGGGGGAGCAGTACTTC. Protein: CASRGVLGPGEQYF. Looking up the rest from reference TRBV5-1 and TRBJ2-7 gives the full variable domain: KAGVTQTPRYLIKTRGQQVTLSCSPISGHRSVSWYQQTPGQGLQFLFEYFSETQRNKGNFPGRFSGRQFSNSRSEMNVSTLELGDSALYLCASRGVLGPGEQYFGPGTRLTVT.

This clonotype has a handful of counts. The CDR3 reads CSARDSDQGFGEQYF. CDR3 bases: TGCAGTGCTAGAGATTCAGATCAGGGGTTCGGCGAGCAGTACTTC. This chain links TRBV20-1 with TRBJ2-7; TRBD1 might be the D (6 bases). Germline-derived CDR1 and CDR2 are DFQATT and SNEGSKA (reference sequence). With 0 bases removed from V and 6 bases from J, the gap between germline ends came to 18 bases. This CDR3 contains 15 residues.

The chain combines TRBV6-2 or TRBV6-3 with TRBJ2-1, with D perhaps given as TRBD1 or TRBD2 (5 bases each). CDR3 length: 16 residues. Germline V gene lookup returns CDR1 MNHEY and CDR2 SVGEGT. V gave up 3 bases and J gave up 3 bases, with 15 bases separating them. The CDR3 region is CASSYGITGGYNEQFF. The DNA of the CDR3 is TGTGCCAGCAGTTATGGGATCACAGGAGGCTACAATGAGCAGTTCTTC.

This clonotype turned up a few times. The chain has TRBV28 and TRBJ2-7; D unresolved. CDR3 size: 13 residues. Trimming shortened V by 6 bases and J by 3 bases, and 12 bases separated the two germline ends. CDR1 MDHEN and CDR2 SYDVKM come from the germline V gene. DNA of the CDR3: TGTGCCAGCAGCTCCAACTCTGTCTACGAGCAGTACTTC. This translates into CASSSNSVYEQYF.

This clonotype was detected only a few times. The V call is TRBV4-1, the J call TRBJ2-5, with TRBD2 matching over 7 bases. The CDR3 runs 16 residues. Per the germline V gene, CDR1 is MGHRA and CDR2 is YSYEKL. J was trimmed by 5 bases and V by 0 bases; bases with no gene match: 9. The CDR3 protein is CASSQEGSGNGETQYF. The CDR3 bases are TGCGCCAGCAGCCAAGAGGGGAGCGGGAATGGGGAGACCCAGTACTTC.

The V and J genes are TRBV19 and TRBJ2-3; D gene uncertain. V was pared by 2 bases and J by 6 bases, with 15 bases between. The CDR3 runs to 15 residues. The V gene's germline CDR1 is LNHDA and CDR2 SQIVND (reference sequence). CDR3 protein: CASSIRSGSRDTQYF. As DNA, the CDR3 is TGTGCCAGTAGTATAAGAAGTGGTAGCAGGGATACGCAGTATTTT.

This clonotype appeared a few times. The rearrangement joins TRBV3-1 to TRBJ2-4; 16 bases are shared with TRBD2. CDR3 length: 18 amino acids. J was trimmed by 0 bases and V by 5 bases; bases with no gene match: 4. Germline values: CDR1 LGHDT, CDR2 YNNKEL (reference sequence). The CDR3 nucleotides are TGTGCCAGCAGCACCGGGACTAGCGGGAGGGTAGCCAAAAACATTCAGTACTTC. It is translated as CASSTGTSGRVAKNIQYF. Filled out from reference TRBV3-1 and TRBJ2-4, the complete variable domain reads DTAVSQTPKYLVTQMGNDKSIKCEQNLGHDTMYWYKQDSKKFLKIMFSYNNKELIINETVPNRFSPKSPDKAHLNLHINSLELGDSAVYFCASSTGTSGRVAKNIQYFGAGTRLSVL.

This clonotype has ten or more counts. The chain uses TRBV11-2 and TRBJ2-5; 12 nucleotides line up with TRBD2. Germline V gene lookup returns CDR1 SGHAT and CDR2 FQNNGV. After removal of 4 bases from V and 5 bases from J, the junction contained 2 bases not matched to a gene. The CDR3 spans 14 residues. In DNA form, the CDR3 reads TGTGCCAGCAGCTCGACTAGCGGGAGTGAGACCCAGTACTTC. Translation gives CASSSTSGSETQYF.

This clonotype was seen only once. The rearrangement links TRBV19 to TRBJ1-5; D unresolved. Between the trimmed V and J ends, which lost 5 bases and 0 bases, there was a span of 20 bases. The CDR3 is made up of 18 amino acids. Germline V lookup: CDR1 LNHDA, CDR2 SQIVND (reference sequence). The CDR3 sequence: CASSSPGSRRYSNQPQHF. The CDR3 bases are TGTGCCAGTAGTTCCCCGGGATCCCGCCGGTATAGCAATCAGCCCCAGCATTTT.

This clonotype was seen once. The J gene is TRBJ2-1, the V gene TRBV3-1, with D tentatively TRBD2 (7 bases). The germline V gene has CDR1 LGHDT and CDR2 YNNKEL (reference sequence). There are 14 residues in the CDR3. V dropped 4 bases and J dropped 13 bases, with 20 bases sitting between them. The CDR3 DNA reads as TGTGCCAGCAGCCTCCTAGGGGGGGAGGTCCCTCAGTTCTTC. Its translation is CASSLLGGEVPQFF.

This clonotype was observed at least ten times. The V and J genes are TRBV2 and TRBJ2-1; D gene uncertain. The CDR3 is 12 residues long. CDR1 SNHLY and CDR2 FYNNEI come from the germline V gene. The V end lost 1 base, the J end lost 4 bases, and 2 bases lay between the germline ends. The CDR3 protein is CASSEEYNEQFF. The CDR3 DNA follows: TGTGCCAGCAGTGAAGAATACAATGAGCAGTTCTTC.

This chain uses TRBV20-1 with TRBJ2-1, with 11 bases lining up with TRBD2. The trim removed 6 bases at V and 3 bases at J, leaving 7 bases unmatched. The CDR3 is made up of 15 amino acids. CDR1 DFQATT and CDR2 SNEGSKA come from the germline V gene (reference sequence). CDR3 amino acids: CSASRLAGNYNEQFF. As DNA, the CDR3 is TGCAGTGCCTCGAGACTAGCGGGAAACTACAATGAGCAGTTCTTC.

The chain joins TRBV6-2 or TRBV6-3 to TRBJ2-1; D call uncertain. The better agreement between TRBJ2-7 and the DNA end casts doubt on the J call. The CDR3 runs 13 residues. Germline CDR1 MNHEY, CDR2 SVGEGT. The CDR3 DNA reads TGTGCCAGCAGTTACTCGGTAGACAATGAGCAGTACTTC. Its protein is CASSYSVDNEQYF.

In its sample, this clonotype was seen many times. The chain recombines TRBV12-3 or TRBV12-4 with TRBJ2-7, with D perhaps matching TRBD1 or TRBD2 (5 bases each). V gave up 2 bases and J gave up 0 bases, with 14 bases separating them. The CDR3 spans 16 residues. DNA for the CDR3: TGTGCCAGCAGTTTATCCGGGACCGATAGCTCCTACGAGCAGTACTTC. This gives the protein CASSLSGTDSSYEQYF.

The gene calls are TRBV7-9 and TRBJ1-1; D might be TRBD1 (6 bases). The CDR3 spans 11 residues. Trimming cost V 8 bases and J 6 bases, with 10 bases left between them. From germline, CDR1 is SEHNR and CDR2 FQNEAQ (reference sequence). CDR3 in DNA: TGTGCCAGCGCAGGGGCTGCTGAAGCTTTCTTT. Encoded protein: CASAGAAEAFF.

The rearrangement links TRBV7-3 to TRBJ2-2, with 15 nucleotides matching TRBD2. The CDR3 has 20 residues. With 4 bases clipped from V and 4 bases from J, the junction kept 13 bases outside the gene matches. The V gene's germline CDR1 is SGHTA and CDR2 FQGTGA. This CDR3 reads CASSSSHRTSGRAGTGELFF. The CDR3 DNA sequence: TGTGCCAGCAGCTCCTCCCACCGGACTAGCGGGAGGGCCGGCACCGGGGAGCTGTTTTTT.

This clonotype occurred many times. The CDR3 protein is CASSSELAGVYEQYF. CDR3 DNA sequence: TGTGCCAGCAGCTCTGAACTAGCGGGAGTTTACGAGCAGTACTTC. The chain joins TRBV11-2 to TRBJ2-7; 11 positions match TRBD2. This CDR3 region has 15 residues. Trimming took 4 bases from V and 4 from J; bases not matched to a gene: 6. Germline V gene data show CDR1 as SGHAT and CDR2 as FQNNGV.

This clonotype was counted ten times or more. The chain couples TRBV7-8 to TRBJ2-3; no definite D call. The V and J ends lost 4 bases and 3 bases respectively, with 8 bases between them. This CDR3 has 13 amino acids. The V gene's germline CDR1 is SGHVS and CDR2 FQNEAQ. CDR3: CASSSVGTDTQYF. CDR3 DNA: TGTGCCAGCAGCTCCGTGGGGACAGATACGCAGTATTTT.

This clonotype was detected many times. The V gene is TRBV11-3, the J gene TRBJ2-3, with D hard to call. The length of the CDR3 is 15 residues. The V end was cut by 0 bases, the J end by 1 base, with 8 bases between. The V gene's germline CDR1 is SGHNT and CDR2 YENEEA. The CDR3 DNA reads as TGTGCCAGCAGCTTAGATCATGCCCGCACAGATACGCAGTATTTT. Translated: CASSLDHARTDTQYF.

The genes are TRBV12-3 or TRBV12-4 and TRBJ2-7; D is perhaps TRBD2 (5 bases). This CDR3 has 13 amino acids. V was pared by 1 base and J by 6 bases, with 10 bases between. The CDR3 DNA follows: TGTGCCAGCAGTTTAGGTGAGGGAACCGAGCAGTACTTC. The encoded protein is CASSLGEGTEQYF.

In this sample, this clonotype turned up a few times. The rearrangement links TRBV27 to TRBJ1-5; D perhaps matches TRBD1 (6 bases). The CDR3 is 15 residues long. The germline V gene has CDR1 MNHEY and CDR2 SMNVEV (reference sequence). V lost 6 bases and J lost 2, with 14 bases in between. The CDR3 DNA follows: TGTGCCAGCAGAGAGGGGGGGTTTGGCAATCAGCCCCAGCATTTT. Residues: CASREGGFGNQPQHF.

V gene TRBV20-1 combines with J gene TRBJ2-5; D uncertain. Trimming stripped 2 bases from V and 4 bases from J, with 8 bases between. CDR3 length: 12 amino acids. Germline V CDR1 and CDR2: DFQATT, SNEGSKA (reference sequence). The CDR3 spells CSARPPAETQYF. In DNA, the CDR3 is TGCAGTGCTAGACCCCCCGCAGAGACCCAGTACTTC.

This clonotype was recorded at least ten times. The gene calls are TRBV6-1 and TRBJ1-1; possible D gene TRBD1, 6 bases. Trimming took off 6 bases at V and 4 bases at J, with 12 bases between the two ends. Germline-derived CDR1 and CDR2 are MNHNS and SASEGT. This CDR3 has 13 amino acids. The DNA for the CDR3 is TGTGCCAGCAGGAGGGGGTACGGCACTGAAGCTTTCTTT. Protein sequence: CASRRGYGTEAFF.

The J gene is TRBJ2-1, the V gene TRBV5-1; 7 bases align to TRBD2. Unmatched junction bases numbered 6, after V lost 4 bases and J lost 2 bases. Germline CDR1 reads SGHRS; CDR2 reads YFSETQ. The CDR3 runs 15 residues. CDR3 amino acids: CASSAIGRPYNEQFF. The CDR3 DNA reads TGCGCCAGCAGCGCAATCGGGAGGCCCTACAATGAGCAGTTCTTC. The full variable domain, rest sourced from reference TRBV5-1 and TRBJ2-1, is KAGVTQTPRYLIKTRGQQVTLSCSPISGHRSVSWYQQTPGQGLQFLFEYFSETQRNKGNFPGRFSGRQFSNSRSEMNVSTLELGDSALYLCASSAIGRPYNEQFFGPGTRLTVL.

This clonotype was counted between two and nine times. The chain recombines TRBV6-2 or TRBV6-3 with TRBJ1-1; D might be TRBD1 (5 bases). Trimming took 5 bases from V and 0 from J, leaving 13 bases between them. The CDR3 runs to 15 residues. Germline CDR1 MNHEY, CDR2 SVGEGT. The CDR3 region has the DNA TGTGCCAGCAGTCCTTGGACACTCATGAACACTGAAGCTTTCTTT. As protein: CASSPWTLMNTEAFF.